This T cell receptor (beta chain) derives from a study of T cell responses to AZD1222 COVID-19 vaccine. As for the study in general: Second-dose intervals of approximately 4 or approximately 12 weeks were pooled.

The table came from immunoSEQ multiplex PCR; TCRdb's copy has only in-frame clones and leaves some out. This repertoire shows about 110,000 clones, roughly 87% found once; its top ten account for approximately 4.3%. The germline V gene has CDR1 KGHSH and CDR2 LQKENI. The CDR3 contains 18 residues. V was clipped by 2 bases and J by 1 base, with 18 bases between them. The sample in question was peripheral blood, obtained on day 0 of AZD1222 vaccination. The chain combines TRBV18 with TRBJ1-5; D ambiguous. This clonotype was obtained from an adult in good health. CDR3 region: CASSPTGPQVGSNQPQHF. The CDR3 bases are TGTGCCAGCTCACCAACCGGTCCTCAGGTAGGAAGCAATCAGCCCCAGCATTTT.